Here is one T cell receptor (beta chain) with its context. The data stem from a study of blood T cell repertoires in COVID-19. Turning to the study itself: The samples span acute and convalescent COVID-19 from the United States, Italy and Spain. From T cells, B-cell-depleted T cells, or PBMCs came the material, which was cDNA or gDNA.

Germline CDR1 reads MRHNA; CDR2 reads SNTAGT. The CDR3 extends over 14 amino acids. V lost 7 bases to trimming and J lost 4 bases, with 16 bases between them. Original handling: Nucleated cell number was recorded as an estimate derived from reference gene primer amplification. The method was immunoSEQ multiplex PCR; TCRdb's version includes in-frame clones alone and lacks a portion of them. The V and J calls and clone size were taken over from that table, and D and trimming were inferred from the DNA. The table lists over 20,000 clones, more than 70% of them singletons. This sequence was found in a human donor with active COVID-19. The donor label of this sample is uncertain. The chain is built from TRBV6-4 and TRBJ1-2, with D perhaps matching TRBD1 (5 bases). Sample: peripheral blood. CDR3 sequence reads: CASTPEAGSYGYTF. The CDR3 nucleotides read TGTGCCAGCACCCCGGAAGCAGGGTCCTATGGCTACACCTTC.